These 2 T cell receptor beta chains share one sample of origin, sequenced in a study of T cells in Graves' hyperthyroidism and ophthalmopathy. Amplified regions were TCR beta CDR3 sequences from RNA transcripts. A set of HTBI primers served as the primers for a first-round RT-PCR of the TCR CDR3. TCRdb re-called the multiplex PCR reads with MiXCR, one entry per CDR3 protein. The data show over 200,000 distinct CDR3 sequences, with around 19% seen just once and roughly 44% held by the top ten. The source material was blood. The origin of the receptors is a man aged 35 to 55 with Graves' hyperthyroidism.

This clonotype was recorded a few times. V gene TRBV5-4 combines with J gene TRBJ1-6, with D hard to call. CDR3 length equals 15 residues. Germline assignment: CDR1 SGHNT and CDR2 YYREEE (reference sequence). Trimming removed 3 bases at V and 5 bases at J, with 12 bases between. The CDR3 loop reads CASSSGRVNNSPLHF. CDR3 nucleotides: TGTGCCAGCAGCTCCGGTCGGGTAAATAATTCACCCCTCCACTTT.

This clonotype was seen a handful of times. The chain recombines TRBV2 with TRBJ2-7; D might be TRBD1 (6 bases). Trimming removed 4 bases at V and 9 bases at J, with 10 bases between. The length of the CDR3 is 11 residues. CDR1 and CDR2 (germline): SNHLY, FYNNEI. This CDR3 reads CASSGGPGQYF. In nucleotides, the CDR3 is TGTGCCAGCAGTGGGGGGCCCGGGCAGTACTTC.